These 21 T cell receptor beta chains were all obtained from the same sample, sequenced in a study of CD8 T cells in Susac syndrome (dated by TCRdb to the late 2010s). The protocol used for the library was the immunoSEQ multiplex PCR assay. RNA was extracted using the RNeasy kit, and roughly 0.45 to 1 microgram was reverse transcribed with random hexamers. TCRdb cleaned the public reads at Q25 with fastp, built clones with MiXCR and kept in-frame beta chains. For every CDR3 protein sequence, its rows merge into one entry that carries the most common genes and DNA. This sample comprises 180,000 or so distinct CDR3 sequences, about 95% of them detected only once. The ten largest account for just under 0.095% of the sample. The sample comprised CD4+ T cells from PBMCs. These receptors were collected from a human donor with multiple sclerosis.

The chain has TRBV28 and TRBJ1-2, with D uncertain. The CDR3 contains 12 residues. The germline gives CDR1 MDHEN, CDR2 SYDVKM. The germline V and J ends were trimmed by 1 base and 5 bases, with 5 bases remaining between them. The CDR3, as DNA: TGTGCCAGCAGTTTATCAGAGTATGGCTACACCTTC. This encodes CASSLSEYGYTF.

The chain recombines TRBV3-1 with TRBJ2-7, with D maybe TRBD1 (6 bases). V was shortened by 5 bases and J by 0 bases, with 14 bases between the two germline ends. Germline assignment: CDR1 LGHDT and CDR2 YNNKEL (reference sequence). The length of the CDR3 is 15 residues. CDR3 DNA: TGTGCCAGCAGCTGGAACGACAGGAACTCCTACGAGCAGTACTTC. As protein: CASSWNDRNSYEQYF.

The J gene is TRBJ2-1, the V gene TRBV30; 13 positions match TRBD2. Trimming at V came to 6 bases and at J to 8 bases, leaving 7 bases not matched to a gene. The CDR3 is made up of 14 amino acids. Germline loops: CDR1 GTSNPN, CDR2 SVGIG (reference sequence). CDR3 nucleotides: TGTGCCTGTATACGGACTAGCGGGGGCGATGAGCAGTTCTTC. Translation gives CACIRTSGGDEQFF.

This chain uses TRBV29-1 with TRBJ2-1, with TRBD1 matching 8 bases. The CDR3 runs 15 residues. V trimming: 4 bases; J trimming: 6 bases; junction bases outside the gene matches: 11. CDR1 is SQVTM and CDR2 is ANQGSEA in the germline V gene. The CDR3 bases are TGCAGCGTTGGGGGAGACAGGGACAGGTCCAATGAGCAGTTCTTC. Protein: CSVGGDRDRSNEQFF.

This chain links TRBV3-1 with TRBJ2-7; TRBD1 might be the D (6 bases). Deletions cut 0 bases from V and 3 bases from J, with 9 bases between. The CDR3 contains 14 residues. Germline lookup yields CDR1 LGHDT and CDR2 YNNKEL (reference sequence). CDR3 sequence (DNA): TGTGCCAGCAGCCAAGACTGGGACATCTACGAGCAGTACTTC. Translated: CASSQDWDIYEQYF.

The CDR3 DNA follows: TGCAGTGCTCCCGGAAGGGAGACCCAGTACTTC. Its protein is CSAPGRETQYF. The J gene is TRBJ2-5, the V gene TRBV20-1, with D unresolved. The V end was cut by 5 bases, the J end by 5 bases, with 9 bases between. The CDR3 totals 11 residues. Germline CDR1 DFQATT, CDR2 SNEGSKA (reference sequence).

The chain uses TRBV7-9 and TRBJ1-5; 7 bases match TRBD1. V gave up 5 bases and J gave up 1 base; unmatched junction bases: 5. The length of the CDR3 is 15 residues. Germline V gene lookup returns CDR1 SEHNR and CDR2 FQNEAQ (reference sequence). The DNA of the CDR3 is TGTGCCAGCAGCCGTACAGGGGACAGCAATCAGCCCCAGCATTTT. This encodes CASSRTGDSNQPQHF.

The gene calls are TRBV5-1 and TRBJ1-5; D uncertain. Germline loops: CDR1 SGHRS, CDR2 YFSETQ. The length of the CDR3 is 14 residues. V was pared by 3 bases and J by 7 bases, with 14 bases between. The CDR3 is CASSWAGGEQPQHF. CDR3 in DNA: TGCGCCAGCAGCTGGGCGGGTGGGGAACAGCCCCAGCATTTT.

V is TRBV11-2 and J is TRBJ2-7, with TRBD2 matching 11 bases. In germline, CDR1 is SGHAT, CDR2 FQNNGV. V shed 3 bases and J 4 bases; nucleotides not matched to a gene: 8. The CDR3 spans 16 residues. DNA of the CDR3: TGTGCCAGCAGCTTCTTCTTAAGACTAGCGGGATACGAGCAGTACTTC. Amino acids: CASSFFLRLAGYEQYF.

This rearrangement joins TRBV29-1 to TRBJ1-1, with D hard to call. This CDR3 contains 12 residues. Between the trimmed V and J ends, which lost 4 bases and 0 bases, there was a span of 6 bases. Germline-derived CDR1 and CDR2 are SQVTM and ANQGSEA. This chain's CDR3 is CSVVPMNTEAFF. CDR3 DNA sequence: TGCAGCGTTGTACCGATGAACACTGAAGCTTTCTTT.

This clonotype was picked up one time. J is TRBJ1-2 and V is TRBV20-1; D perhaps matches TRBD1 (5 bases). CDR3 length: 15 amino acids. Trimming removed 0 bases at V and 6 bases at J, with 17 bases between. Germline CDR1 is DFQATT and CDR2 is SNEGSKA (reference sequence). The CDR3 DNA sequence: TGCAGTGCTAGAGAACCGGTGCCAGGGCAGGATGGCTACACCTTC. Translated, it gives CSAREPVPGQDGYTF.

The chain joins TRBV12-3 or TRBV12-4 to TRBJ1-5; unclear D gene. The CDR3 is 14 amino acids. With 8 bases removed from V and 6 bases from J, the gap between germline ends came to 17 bases. The CDR3 sequence is CASPPGHPSQPQHF. The CDR3 coding sequence is TGTGCCAGCCCTCCGGGTCATCCTTCTCAGCCCCAGCATTTT.

This sequence joins TRBV7-8 and TRBJ2-3; unclear D gene. This CDR3 is built from 14 residues. V was pared by 7 bases and J by 3 bases, with 14 bases between. Germline V lookup: CDR1 SGHVS, CDR2 FQNEAQ. CDR3 nucleotide sequence: TGTGCCAGCAAGCCCTATTCCCTTACAGATACGCAGTATTTT. It specifies CASKPYSLTDTQYF.

This sequence joins TRBV30 and TRBJ1-2; possible D gene TRBD1, 5 bases. The length of the CDR3 is 15 residues. Trimming pared 3 bases from V and 5 bases from J, leaving 19 bases between. CDR1 is GTSNPN, CDR2 SVGIG, per germline (reference sequence). This CDR3 reads CAWSRGTTRGYGYTF. The CDR3 nucleotides read TGTGCCTGGAGCCGAGGGACGACGCGGGGATATGGCTACACCTTC.

On this clonotype: Its ends do not fully match the called genes, so a read error is possible. This sequence joins TRBV7-3 and TRBJ2-1, with a possible D match to TRBD2 (5 bases). CDR1 and CDR2 from the germline V gene are SGHTA and FQGTGA. The CDR3 has 13 residues. The CDR3 DNA reads as TGTACCAGCAGCTTATCACTAGAGAATGAGCAGTTCTTC. Translated, it gives CTSSLSLENEQFF.

This sequence joins TRBV7-9 and TRBJ1-6, with TRBD1 as a possible D gene (5 bases). V lost 10 bases to trimming and J lost 8 bases, with 18 bases between them. This CDR3 region has 14 residues. The germline V gene has CDR1 SEHNR and CDR2 FQNEAQ (reference sequence). CDR3 loop: CATAKGSADSPLHF. CDR3 sequence (DNA): TGTGCCACCGCTAAGGGGTCGGCGGATTCACCCCTCCACTTT.

The CDR3 reads CASRSGESYNEQFF. CDR3 sequence (DNA): TGCGCCAGCAGGTCCGGGGAATCCTACAATGAGCAGTTCTTC. The chain has TRBV5-1 and TRBJ2-1, with D possibly matching TRBD2 (5 bases). Germline V gene sequence: CDR1 SGHRS, CDR2 YFSETQ. Trimming took off 5 bases at V and 1 base at J, with 10 bases between the two ends. The CDR3 sequence is 14 residues long.

The rearrangement uses TRBV7-9 and TRBJ2-1; TRBD1 agrees at 8 bases. The CDR3 consists of 15 residues. The germline gives CDR1 SEHNR, CDR2 FQNEAQ (reference sequence). V lost 4 bases to trimming and J lost 5 bases; unmatched junction nucleotides: 7. In nucleotides, the CDR3 is TGTGCCAGCAGCTCGGGGGACAGGATCAACAATGAGCAGTTCTTC. Its translation: CASSSGDRINNEQFF.

The rearrangement joins TRBV9 to TRBJ2-5; 12 bases are shared with TRBD2. The trim removed 4 bases at V and 8 bases at J, leaving 9 bases unmatched. This CDR3 region has 15 residues. Germline-derived CDR1 and CDR2 are SGDLS and YYNGEE. Here the CDR3 DNA reads TGTGCCAGCAGCCCCCTAGCGGGGGGGCCCGGAACCCAGTACTTC. Protein: CASSPLAGGPGTQYF.

The J gene is TRBJ2-5, the V gene TRBV5-1; weak D call: TRBD2 (6 bases). V lost 4 bases and J 3 bases, leaving 16 bases between the germline ends. Per the germline V gene, CDR1 is SGHRS and CDR2 is YFSETQ. CDR3 length: 15 residues. Written as DNA, the CDR3 is TGCGCCAGCAGCCCCCTCCTAGCGACCAAAGAGACCCAGTACTTC. Residues: CASSPLLATKETQYF.

The table lists this clonotype with a count of one. V is TRBV20-1 and J is TRBJ1-1; the D is unclear. CDR3 length: 12 amino acids. Germline V gene sequence: CDR1 DFQATT, CDR2 SNEGSKA (reference sequence). Trimming stripped 3 bases from V and 5 bases from J, with 10 bases between. CDR3 DNA sequence: TGCAGTGCTAGTGGGCGGGAGACTGAAGCTTTCTTT. Protein: CSASGRETEAFF.